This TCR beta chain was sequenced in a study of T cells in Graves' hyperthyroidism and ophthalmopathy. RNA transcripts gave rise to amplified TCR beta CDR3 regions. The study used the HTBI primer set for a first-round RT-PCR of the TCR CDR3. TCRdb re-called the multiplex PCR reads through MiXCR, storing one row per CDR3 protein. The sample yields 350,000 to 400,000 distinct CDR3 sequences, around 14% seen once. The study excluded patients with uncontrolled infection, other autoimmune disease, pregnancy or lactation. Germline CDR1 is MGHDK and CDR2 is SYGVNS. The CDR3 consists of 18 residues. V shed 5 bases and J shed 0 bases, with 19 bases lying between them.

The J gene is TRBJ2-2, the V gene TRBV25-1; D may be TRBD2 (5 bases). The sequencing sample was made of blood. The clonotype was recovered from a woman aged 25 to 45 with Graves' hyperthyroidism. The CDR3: CASSSLGRGLANTGELFF. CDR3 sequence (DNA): TGTGCCAGCAGTTCCCTGGGTAGAGGGCTGGCGAACACCGGGGAGCTGTTTTTT.